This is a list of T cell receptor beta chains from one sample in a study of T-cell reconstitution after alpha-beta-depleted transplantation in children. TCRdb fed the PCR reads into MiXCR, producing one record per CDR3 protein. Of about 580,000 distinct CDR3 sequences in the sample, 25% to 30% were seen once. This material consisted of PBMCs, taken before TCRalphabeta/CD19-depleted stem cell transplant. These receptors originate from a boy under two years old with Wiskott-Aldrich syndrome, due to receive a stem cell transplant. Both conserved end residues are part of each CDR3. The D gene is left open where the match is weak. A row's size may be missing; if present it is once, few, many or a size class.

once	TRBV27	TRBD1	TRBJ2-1	CASSANFGQGAWNEQFF	TGTGCCAGCAGTGCCAACTTCGGACAGGGGGCTTGGAATGAGCAGTTCTTC
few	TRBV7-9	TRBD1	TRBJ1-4	CASSSGQYNEKLFF	TGTGCCAGCAGCTCGGGACAGTATAATGAAAAACTGTTTTTT
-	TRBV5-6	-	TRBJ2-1	CASSLLSRAPGNEQFF	TGTGCCAGCAGCCTCTTAAGCCGGGCCCCTGGGAATGAGCAGTTCTTC
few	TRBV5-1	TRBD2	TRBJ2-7	CASSTIAGPSYEQYF	TGCGCCAGCAGCACTATAGCGGGGCCGTCCTACGAGCAGTACTTC
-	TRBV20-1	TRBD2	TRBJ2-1	CSASIAGGLVEQFF	TGCAGTGCTAGTATAGCGGGAGGGCTGGTTGAGCAGTTCTTC
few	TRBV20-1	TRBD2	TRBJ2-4	CSASSGLAKNIQYF	TGCAGTGCTAGTAGCGGGTTAGCCAAAAACATTCAGTACTTC
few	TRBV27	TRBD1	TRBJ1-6	CASKSLTGAMYNSPLHF	TGTGCCAGCAAGAGTTTGACAGGGGCCATGTATAATTCACCCCTCCACTTT
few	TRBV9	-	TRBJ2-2	CASSADFFTGELFF	TGTGCCAGCAGCGCAGACTTCTTCACCGGGGAGCTGTTTTTT
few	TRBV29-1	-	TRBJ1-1	CSGKEDPNTEAFF	TGCAGCGGGAAGGAGGACCCGAACACTGAAGCTTTCTTT
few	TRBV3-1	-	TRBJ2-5	CASSQRSGETQYF	TGTGCCAGCAGCCAAAGGTCTGGGGAGACCCAGTACTTC
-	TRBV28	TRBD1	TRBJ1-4	CASRRTGTNEKLFF	TGTGCCAGCAGAAGGACAGGGACTAATGAAAAACTGTTTTTT
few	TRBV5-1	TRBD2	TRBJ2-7	CASSGELPASGIDYEQYF	TGCGCCAGCAGCGGAGAGCTCCCGGCAAGCGGGATTGACTACGAGCAGTACTTC
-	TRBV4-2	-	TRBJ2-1	CASSQDASGNEQFF	TGTGCCAGCAGCCAAGATGCTAGTGGCAATGAGCAGTTCTTC
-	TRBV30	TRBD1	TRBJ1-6	CAWNSGTGLSPLHF	TGTGCCTGGAATTCCGGGACAGGGCTTTCACCCCTCCACTTT
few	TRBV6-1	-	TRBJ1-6	CASCPRGGSYNSPLHF	TGTGCCAGCTGTCCCCGGGGGGGGTCCTATAATTCACCCCTCCACTTT
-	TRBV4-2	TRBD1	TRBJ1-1	CASSQDDGGGVEAFF	TGTGCCAGCAGCCAAGATGACGGAGGGGGCGTAGAAGCTTTCTTT
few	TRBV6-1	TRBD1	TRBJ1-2	CASRLDRVDGYTF	TGTGCCAGCAGGCTCGACAGGGTTGATGGCTACACCTTC
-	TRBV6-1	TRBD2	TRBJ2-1	CASSEISGRTYNEQFF	TGTGCCAGCAGTGAAATTAGCGGGAGGACCTACAATGAGCAGTTCTTC
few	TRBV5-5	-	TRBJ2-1	CASSLTGQAYNEQFF	TGTGCCAGCAGCTTGACGGGACAAGCCTACAATGAGCAGTTCTTC
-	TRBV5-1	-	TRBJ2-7	CASSPWASRGAQVYEQYF	TGCGCCAGCAGCCCCTGGGCTTCTCGAGGGGCGCAGGTCTACGAGCAGTACTTC
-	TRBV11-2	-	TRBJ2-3	CASSRGLTSTDTQYF	TGTGCCAGCAGCCGGGGACTTACTAGCACAGATACGCAGTATTTT
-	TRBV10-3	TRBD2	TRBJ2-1	CAISELAGMNEQFF	TGTGCCATCAGTGAACTAGCGGGAATGAATGAGCAGTTCTTC
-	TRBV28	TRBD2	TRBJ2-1	CASSLLLAGVEGQFF	TGTGCCAGCAGTTTATTACTAGCGGGGGTTGAAGGGCAGTTCTTC
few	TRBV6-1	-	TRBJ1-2	CASSQLGFPRYGYTF	TGTGCCAGCAGCCAACTCGGGTTCCCCCGCTATGGCTACACCTTC
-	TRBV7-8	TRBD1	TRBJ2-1	CASSFGTEYDNEQFF	TGTGCCAGCAGCTTCGGGACAGAGTACGACAATGAGCAGTTCTTC
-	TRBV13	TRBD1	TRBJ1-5	CASSLGPTGATGQPQHF	TGTGCCAGCAGCTTAGGCCCGACAGGGGCGACGGGTCAGCCCCAGCATTTT
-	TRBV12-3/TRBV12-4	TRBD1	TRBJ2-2	CASSLAGGNGELFF	TGTGCCAGCAGTTTGGCAGGGGGCAACGGGGAGCTGTTTTTT
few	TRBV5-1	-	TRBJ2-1	CASSSEAGAYNEQFF	TGCGCCAGCAGCTCGGAGGCTGGGGCTTACAATGAGCAGTTCTTC
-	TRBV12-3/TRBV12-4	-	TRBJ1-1	CASSSKNTEAFF	TGTGCCAGCAGTTCCAAGAACACTGAAGCTTTCTTT
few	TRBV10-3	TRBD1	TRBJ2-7	CAISEPGQGVYRYF	TGTGCCATCAGTGAGCCGGGACAGGGTGTTTATCGGTACTTC
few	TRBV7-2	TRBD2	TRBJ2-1	CASSLGGRAGAYNEQFF	TGTGCCAGCAGCTTAGGCGGAAGGGCGGGAGCCTACAATGAGCAGTTCTTC
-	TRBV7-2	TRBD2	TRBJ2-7	CASSFSGSGRAYEQYF	TGTGCCAGCAGCTTCTCGGGTAGCGGGAGGGCCTACGAGCAGTACTTC
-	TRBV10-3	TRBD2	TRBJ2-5	CAISLAGGSGETQYF	TGTGCCATCAGTCTAGCGGGAGGGTCGGGAGAGACCCAGTACTTC
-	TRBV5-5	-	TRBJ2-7	CASSPQGGRAYEQYF	TGTGCCAGCAGCCCCCAGGGGGGTAGGGCCTACGAGCAGTACTTC
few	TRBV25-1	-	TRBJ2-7	CASSVLNEQYF	TGTGCCAGCAGTGTTCTAAACGAGCAGTACTTC
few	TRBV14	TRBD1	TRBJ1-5	CASSQFGQGDQPQHF	TGTGCCAGCAGCCAGTTCGGACAGGGGGATCAGCCCCAGCATTTT
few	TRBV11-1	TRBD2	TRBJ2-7	CASSPSRRGVAGGSYEQYF	TGTGCCAGCAGCCCAAGTCGCAGGGGAGTAGCGGGGGGATCCTACGAGCAGTACTTC
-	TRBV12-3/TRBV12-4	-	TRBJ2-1	CASSLRQSEQFF	TGTGCCAGCAGTTTGAGACAGAGCGAGCAGTTCTTC
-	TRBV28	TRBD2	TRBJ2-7	CAISAGGLQQYF	TGTGCCATTTCAGCGGGAGGGCTCCAGCAGTACTTC
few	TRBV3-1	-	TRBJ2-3	CASSLDPTSTDTQYF	TGTGCCAGCAGCCTCGACCCTACTAGCACAGATACGCAGTATTTT
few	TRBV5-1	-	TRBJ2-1	CASSLQAMGRHPFDEQFF	TGCGCCAGCAGCTTGCAGGCTATGGGGAGACACCCTTTTGATGAGCAGTTCTTC
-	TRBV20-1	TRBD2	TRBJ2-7	CSARDPRSGRAYEQYF	TGCAGTGCTAGAGATCCTAGGAGCGGGAGAGCCTACGAGCAGTACTTC
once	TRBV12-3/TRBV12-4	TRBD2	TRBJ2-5	CASSPRLAGGTRRTQYF	TGTGCCAGCAGCCCTAGACTAGCGGGAGGGACGAGGAGGACCCAGTACTTC
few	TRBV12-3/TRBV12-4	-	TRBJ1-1	CASSFNGKNTEAFF	TGTGCCAGCAGTTTCAATGGTAAAAACACTGAAGCTTTCTTT
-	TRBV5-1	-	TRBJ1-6	CASSLEGGLRSPLHF	TGCGCCAGCAGCTTGGAGGGGGGCCTACGCTCACCCCTCCACTTT
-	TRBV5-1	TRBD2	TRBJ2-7	CASRFSGSSYEQYF	TGCGCCAGCAGGTTTAGCGGGAGCTCCTACGAGCAGTACTTC
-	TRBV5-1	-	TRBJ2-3	CASSLFGPSTDTQYF	TGCGCCAGCAGTCTTTTCGGCCCTAGCACAGATACGCAGTATTTT
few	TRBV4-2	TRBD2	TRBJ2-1	CASGPMNLAGGHVHEQFF	TGTGCCAGCGGACCTATGAATTTAGCGGGAGGACACGTCCATGAGCAGTTCTTC
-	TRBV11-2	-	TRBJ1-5	CASSLSSGEYQPQHF	TGTGCCAGCAGCTTAAGTTCCGGAGAATATCAGCCCCAGCATTTT
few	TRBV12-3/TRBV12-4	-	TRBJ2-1	CASSFSGSLYNEQFF	TGTGCCAGCAGTTTCTCCGGGAGCCTCTACAATGAGCAGTTCTTC
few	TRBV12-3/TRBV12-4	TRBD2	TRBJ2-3	CASRLAGPPGTQYF	TGTGCCAGCAGACTAGCGGGCCCCCCTGGTACGCAGTATTTT
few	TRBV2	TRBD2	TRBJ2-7	CASSDLAGSSYEQYF	TGTGCCAGCAGTGATCTAGCGGGGAGCTCCTACGAGCAGTACTTC
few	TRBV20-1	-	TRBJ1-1	CSARADPNTEAFF	TGCAGTGCTAGAGCGGATCCGAACACTGAAGCTTTCTTT
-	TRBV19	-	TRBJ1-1	CASGGAEAFF	TGTGCCTCAGGAGGGGCTGAAGCTTTCTTT
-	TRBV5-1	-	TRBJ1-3	CASSPPGNGNIIYF	TGCGCCAGCAGCCCTCCGGGTAACGGAAACATCATATATTTT
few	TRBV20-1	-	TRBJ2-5	CSARDQGKGQETQYF	TGCAGTGCTAGAGATCAAGGGAAAGGGCAAGAGACCCAGTACTTC
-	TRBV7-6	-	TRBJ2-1	CASSSGPNEQFF	TGTGCCAGCAGCTCGGGACCCAATGAGCAGTTCTTC
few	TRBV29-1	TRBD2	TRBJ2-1	CSVPRTSSYNEQFF	TGCAGCGTTCCCCGGACTAGCAGTTACAATGAGCAGTTCTTC
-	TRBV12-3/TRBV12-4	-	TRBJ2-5	CVSSFRGETQYF	TGTGTCAGCAGTTTTCGGGGAGAGACCCAGTACTTC
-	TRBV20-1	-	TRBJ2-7	CSARGSSSYEQYF	TGCAGTGCTAGAGGAAGTAGCTCCTACGAGCAGTACTTC